This is a list of T cell receptor beta chains from one sample in a study of identifying expanded T cells in peripheral blood. Clones were read by immunoSEQ multiplex PCR, and TCRdb kept only the in-frame ones, dropping some. The sample lists approximately 83,000 clones, 80% to 90% occurring once. Sequenced input: blood. Source of these receptors: a person aged 18 to 75 in good health. Both conserved end residues are part of each CDR3. A D gene is named only where the DNA matches it firmly. Size values are once, few and many counts, or a class for expanded clones, and some rows have none.

TRBV7-9,.,TRBJ1-2,14,.,CASSLLGGQAGYTF,TGTGCCAGCAGCCTCCTAGGGGGGCAGGCTGGCTACACCTTC
TRBV7-9,.,TRBJ1-2,12,TRBD1,CASSPTGNGYTF,TGTGCCAGCAGCCCGACAGGGAATGGCTACACCTTC
TRBV4-3,.,TRBJ1-1,13,TRBD1,CASSEGAGTEAFF,TGCGCCAGCAGTGAGGGGGCAGGGACTGAAGCTTTCTTT
TRBV12-5,.,TRBJ1-1,17,.,CASGFGAGRKMNTEAFF,TGTGCTAGTGGTTTTGGGGCGGGGCGGAAAATGAACACTGAAGCTTTCTTT
TRBV7-6,once,TRBJ2-1,17,.,CASSLVAGGTSYNEQFF,TGTGCCAGCAGCTTAGTAGCTGGTGGAACCTCCTACAATGAGCAGTTCTTC
TRBV11-3,.,TRBJ2-2,16,.,CASSLALGFGTGELFF,TGTGCCAGCAGCTTAGCCCTGGGGTTTGGCACCGGGGAGCTGTTTTTT
TRBV27,.,TRBJ1-1,13,.,CASALQKNTEAFF,TGTGCCAGCGCACTCCAAAAGAACACTGAAGCTTTCTTT
TRBV6-6,.,TRBJ2-7,15,.,CASNSRAAFSYEQYF,TGTGCCAGCAATTCGAGGGCAGCTTTCTCCTACGAGCAGTACTTC
TRBV4-1,.,TRBJ1-2,15,.,CASSQGLSYNYGYTF,TGCGCCAGCAGCCAAGGCCTAAGCTATAACTATGGCTACACCTTC
TRBV4-1,.,TRBJ1-2,13,.,CASSLGTDYGYTF,TGCGCCAGCAGCCTCGGGACCGACTATGGCTACACCTTC
TRBV5-6,.,TRBJ2-7,15,TRBD1,CASSPRTGGPHEQYF,TGTGCCAGCAGCCCACGGACAGGGGGCCCCCACGAGCAGTACTTC
TRBV7-2,few,TRBJ2-4,13,TRBD1,CASSFTGTDIQYF,TGTGCCAGCAGTTTTACCGGGACAGACATTCAGTACTTC
TRBV10-2,.,TRBJ1-1,14,.,CASSESGTNTEAFF,TGCGCCAGCAGTGAGTCGGGGACCAACACTGAAGCTTTCTTT
TRBV30,.,TRBJ1-6,15,.,CAWTLTGGPNSPLHF,TGTGCCTGGACCCTCACGGGTGGCCCCAATTCACCCCTCCACTTT
TRBV7-7,.,TRBJ2-3,15,TRBD2,CASSPTSGGAYTQYF,TGTGCCAGCAGTCCCACGAGCGGGGGGGCATATACGCAGTATTTT
TRBV19,.,TRBJ1-1,13,.,CASTAGVNTEAFF,TGTGCCAGTACCGCGGGGGTTAACACTGAAGCTTTCTTT
TRBV4-1,.,TRBJ2-3,14,.,CASSPPGDPDTQYF,TGCGCCAGCAGCCCCCCGGGGGACCCAGATACGCAGTATTTT
TRBV2,.,TRBJ1-1,11,.,CASGPDTEAFF,TGTGCCAGCGGCCCAGACACTGAAGCTTTCTTT
TRBV19,once,TRBJ1-1,15,TRBD1,CASSRPGGGNTEAFF,TGTGCCAGTAGTCGACCAGGGGGTGGGAACACTGAAGCTTTCTTT
TRBV5-1,.,TRBJ2-7,17,.,CASSYLPWGPSSYEQYF,TGCGCCAGCAGCTATCTTCCTTGGGGGCCGAGCTCCTACGAGCAGTACTTC
TRBV6-5,.,TRBJ2-1,16,TRBD1,CASSYSYKGAQNEQFF,TGTGCCAGCAGTTACTCGTATAAGGGGGCGCAGAATGAGCAGTTCTTC
TRBV10-2,.,TRBJ2-3,14,.,CASSDGQITDTQYF,TGCGCCAGCAGTGACGGACAGATCACAGATACGCAGTATTTT
TRBV5-1,.,TRBJ2-3,14,.,CASSLALTADTQYF,TGCGCCAGCAGCTTGGCCCTGACCGCAGATACGCAGTATTTT
TRBV18,.,TRBJ2-3,16,TRBD1,CASSPQARGRTDTQYF,TGTGCCAGCTCACCACAAGCCAGGGGGCGAACAGATACGCAGTATTTT
TRBV9,.,TRBJ2-1,14,.,CASSVGSGYNEQFF,TGTGCCAGCAGCGTAGGCTCAGGTTACAATGAGCAGTTCTTC
TRBV13,.,TRBJ1-2,15,TRBD1,CASSFLTGRNYGYTF,TGTGCCAGCAGCTTTCTGACAGGGAGAAACTATGGCTACACCTTC
TRBV6-5,.,TRBJ1-2,14,.,CASNHSLANYGYTF,TGTGCCAGCAACCACTCACTGGCGAACTATGGCTACACCTTC
TRBV6-6,few,TRBJ1-4,14,.,CASSFPDGNEKLFF,TGTGCCAGCAGTTTTCCGGACGGGAATGAAAAACTGTTTTTT
TRBV19,.,TRBJ2-2,14,.,CASSTRGNTGELFF,TGTGCCAGTAGTACAAGGGGAAACACCGGGGAGCTGTTTTTT
TRBV30,.,TRBJ1-1,15,TRBD1,CAWSVLTGADTEAFF,TGTGCCTGGAGTGTACTAACAGGGGCGGACACTGAAGCTTTCTTT
TRBV4-3,.,TRBJ1-2,15,.,CASSQAQREPYGYTF,TGCGCCAGCAGCCAAGCACAGAGGGAACCCTATGGCTACACCTTC
TRBV5-6,once,TRBJ1-3,14,.,CASSLAISGNTIYF,TGTGCCAGCAGCTTAGCCATCTCTGGAAACACCATATATTTT
TRBV18,.,TRBJ1-1,12,.,CASSPQNTEAFF,TGTGCCAGCTCACCTCAGAACACTGAAGCTTTCTTT
TRBV14,.,TRBJ2-7,14,TRBD1,CASRRQGANYEQYF,TGTGCCAGCAGGAGGCAGGGGGCGAACTACGAGCAGTACTTC
TRBV9,.,TRBJ2-3,13,TRBD2,CASSAPTGGRQYF,TGTGCCAGCAGCGCCCCAACGGGGGGACGGCAGTATTTT
TRBV7-3,.,TRBJ2-3,14,.,CASSSRESTDTQYF,TGTGCCAGCAGTTCCCGGGAGAGCACAGATACGCAGTATTTT
TRBV7-9,.,TRBJ1-4,14,.,CASSFLTGGEKLFF,TGTGCCAGCAGCTTTCTGACAGGCGGGGAAAAACTGTTTTTT
TRBV2,.,TRBJ1-6,13,.,CASQLTDNSPLHF,TGTGCCAGCCAACTGACGGATAATTCACCCCTCCACTTT
TRBV11-2,few,TRBJ2-7,16,.,CASSTVRGRRAYEQYF,TGTGCCAGCAGCACCGTCAGGGGACGGCGGGCCTACGAGCAGTACTTC
TRBV4-1,.,TRBJ1-3,15,.,CASSPGVYSGNTIYF,TGCGCCAGCAGCCCGGGGGTTTACTCTGGAAACACCATATATTTT
TRBV7-7,.,TRBJ1-1,13,.,CASSLSKNTEAFF,TGTGCCAGCAGCTTATCCAAGAATACTGAAGCTTTCTTT
TRBV6-5,few,TRBJ2-7,14,.,CASSEGESSYEQYF,TGTGCCAGCAGTGAAGGGGAGAGCTCCTACGAGCAGTACTTC
TRBV7-9,.,TRBJ1-1,15,.,CASSLGGGWGTEAFF,TGTGCCAGCAGCTTAGGCGGGGGGTGGGGCACTGAAGCTTTCTTT
TRBV11-2,.,TRBJ2-5,16,TRBD2,CASSSWTSGGKETQYF,TGTGCCAGCAGCTCCTGGACTAGCGGGGGAAAAGAGACCCAGTACTTC
TRBV7-9,.,TRBJ2-3,15,TRBD1,CASSVRTGDTDTQYF,TGTGCCAGCAGCGTAAGGACAGGGGACACAGATACGCAGTATTTT
TRBV5-1,few,TRBJ1-2,12,.,CASSQGNYGYTF,TGCGCCAGCTCGCAGGGGAACTATGGCTACACCTTC
TRBV19,.,TRBJ1-4,16,.,CASSAGNGITNEKLFF,TGTGCCAGTAGTGCCGGGAACGGGATAACTAATGAAAAACTGTTTTTT
TRBV19,once,TRBJ2-2,16,.,CASSTTRGRNTGELFF,TGTGCCAGTAGTACCACACGGGGGAGGAACACCGGGGAGCTGTTTTTT